What follows are 26 T cell receptor beta chains derived from one specimen sequenced in a study of response to subunit inactivated influenza vaccine. TCRdb redid the calling of the RT-PCR reads with MiXCR, one entry per CDR3 protein. The sample includes 500,000 or so distinct CDR3 sequences, about 10% of them seen just once. The sequencing here drew on PBMCs from blood, taken roughly 46 days after vaccination. These receptors originate from a man between 45 and 60 years old who received an inactivated influenza vaccine.

This clonotype was detected only a few times. The gene calls are TRBV21-1 and TRBJ2-7; no DNA check was done on the table's D call, TRBD1. TRBV21-1 has pseudogene status. The CDR3 contains 16 residues. As DNA, the CDR3 is TGTGCCAGCAGCATGGAACGACAGGGGCTATACTACGAGCAGTACTTC. It encodes CASSMERQGLYYEQYF.

V gene TRBV28 combines with J gene TRBJ1-6; the D gene is possibly TRBD1 (5 bases). The CDR3 is 18 amino acids. Trimming took off 4 bases at V and 0 bases at J, with 16 bases between the two ends. In germline, CDR1 is MDHEN, CDR2 SYDVKM. The CDR3, as DNA: TGTGCCAGCAGTTGGGACGGAGTACAGAGCTCCTATAATTCACCCCTCCACTTT. Translation: CASSWDGVQSSYNSPLHF.

This clonotype came up a few times. This chain joins TRBV19 and TRBJ1-5, with 7 positions matching TRBD1. The germline CDR1 and CDR2 sequences are LNHDA and SQIVND (reference sequence). Trimming took 7 bases from V and 3 from J; bases not matched to a gene: 3. This CDR3 spans 13 amino acids. The CDR3 here is CASTDRFNQPQHF. Here the CDR3 DNA reads TGTGCCAGTACGGACAGGTTCAATCAGCCCCAGCATTTT. The full variable domain, rest sourced from reference TRBV19 and TRBJ1-5, is DGGITQSPKYLFRKEGQNVTLSCEQNLNHDAMYWYRQDPGQGLRLIYYSQIVNDFQKGDIAEGYSVSREKKESFPLTVTSAQKNPTAFYLCASTDRFNQPQHFGDGTRLSIL.

This clonotype was seen ten or more times. This chain joins TRBV5-6 and TRBJ2-5; D is ambiguous. Trimming cost V 4 bases and J 1 base, with 8 bases left between them. The CDR3 contains 13 residues. Germline V gene data show CDR1 as SGHDT and CDR2 as YYEEEE. The CDR3 reads CASSRQLQETQYF. DNA for the CDR3: TGTGCCAGCAGCCGGCAGCTCCAAGAGACCCAGTACTTC.

The rearrangement uses TRBV6-2 or TRBV6-3 and TRBJ2-2; 9 positions match TRBD2. With V trimmed by 7 bases and J by 6 bases, 21 bases remained unmatched. The CDR3 has 19 amino acids. The germline CDR1 and CDR2 sequences are MNHEY and SVGEGT. The CDR3 bases are TGTGCCAGCATCGACCCAGGATATAGCGGGAGAGAAAAGGCCGGGGAGCTGTTTTTT. This translates into CASIDPGYSGREKAGELFF.

This clonotype was counted ten times or more. The chain combines TRBV20-1 with TRBJ2-1; D not resolved. Germline CDR1 and CDR2: DFQATT and SNEGSKA (reference sequence). V dropped 0 bases and J dropped 7 bases, with 16 bases sitting between them. CDR3 size: 15 residues. Written as DNA, the CDR3 is TGCAGTGCTAGAGATCCGCGGACCCAAGCTAATGAGCAGTTCTTC. It translates to CSARDPRTQANEQFF.

The V and J genes are TRBV30 and TRBJ2-3; TRBD2 is a possible D gene (5 bases). Germline V gene data show CDR1 as GTSNPN and CDR2 as SVGIG (reference sequence). The germline V and J ends were trimmed by 3 bases and 6 bases, with 10 bases remaining between them. This CDR3 is 12 amino acids long. The DNA of the CDR3 is TGTGCCTGGAGAGCACTAGTTGATACGCAGTATTTT. Translating gives CAWRALVDTQYF.

The J gene is TRBJ2-1, the V gene TRBV7-2; no clear D. V was pared by 4 bases and J by 7 bases, with 8 bases between. CDR3 size: 12 residues. Germline CDR1 is SGHTA and CDR2 is FQGNSA. CDR3: CASSYLWNEQFF. CDR3 nucleotide sequence: TGTGCCAGCAGCTACCTTTGGAATGAGCAGTTCTTC.

Only a few counts were recorded for this clonotype. The rearrangement joins TRBV5-1 to TRBJ2-5; D is unresolved. This CDR3 region has 15 residues. Germline assignment: CDR1 SGHRS and CDR2 YFSETQ. Between the trimmed V and J ends, which lost 0 bases and 4 bases, there was a span of 13 bases. The CDR3: CASSLARNPGETQYF. CDR3 sequence (DNA): TGCGCCAGCAGCTTGGCCAGGAACCCTGGAGAGACCCAGTACTTC.

This clonotype showed up many times. The chain couples TRBV5-1 to TRBJ2-7; the D gene is possibly TRBD2 (5 bases). The CDR3 has 12 amino acids. Trimming shortened V by 4 bases and J by 1 base, and 6 bases separated the two germline ends. Germline lookup yields CDR1 SGHRS and CDR2 YFSETQ. The CDR3 sequence is CASSGGSYEQYF. In nucleotides, the CDR3 is TGCGCCAGCAGCGGCGGGTCCTACGAGCAGTACTTC.

In this sample, this clonotype turned up a few times. V is TRBV7-8 and J is TRBJ2-1; 7 bases fit TRBD2. The CDR3 spans 16 residues. The V gene end was trimmed by 5 bases and the J gene end by 3 bases; junction bases not matched to a gene: 10. Per the germline V gene, CDR1 is SGHVS and CDR2 is FQNEAQ. CDR3 DNA: TGTGCCAGCAGCCTCATCACCGGGGGGATCTACAATGAGCAGTTCTTC. Translating it yields CASSLITGGIYNEQFF.

This clonotype appeared a few times. This rearrangement joins TRBV11-3 to TRBJ2-5; no firm D call. V lost 4 bases, J lost 7 bases, and 13 bases lay in between. There are 13 residues in the CDR3. The germline V gene encodes CDR1 SGHNT and CDR2 YENEEA. The CDR3 loop reads CASSSGPLGTQYF. CDR3 nucleotide sequence: TGTGCCAGCAGCTCGGGCCCCTTGGGGACCCAGTACTTC.

This clonotype was recorded many times. This chain uses TRBV2 with TRBJ1-2; D unresolved. The CDR3 loop spans 13 amino acids. With 2 bases removed from V and 8 bases from J, the gap between germline ends came to 12 bases. Per the germline V gene, CDR1 is SNHLY and CDR2 is FYNNEI. This CDR3 is CASSELRSRGYTF. The CDR3 coding sequence is TGTGCCAGCAGTGAATTAAGGTCGCGGGGCTACACCTTC.

This clonotype was seen at least ten times. The rearrangement uses TRBV9 and TRBJ2-5, with unresolved D. Trimming stripped 0 bases from V and 5 bases from J, with 11 bases between. Germline lookup yields CDR1 SGDLS and CDR2 YYNGEE. The CDR3 contains 14 residues. The CDR3 nucleotides read TGTGCCAGCAGCGTAGGGGTTAGCCGGGAGACCCAGTACTTC. Translating gives CASSVGVSRETQYF.

This clonotype appeared many times. This sequence joins TRBV5-1 and TRBJ2-3; a possible D gene is TRBD1 (6 bases). Germline CDR1 SGHRS, CDR2 YFSETQ. This CDR3 region has 11 residues. Trimming cost V 4 bases and J 9 bases, with 9 bases left between them. The CDR3 spells CASSKQGTQYF. CDR3 sequence (DNA): TGCGCCAGCAGCAAGCAGGGGACGCAGTATTTT.

This clonotype has at least ten counts. The gene calls are TRBV20-1 and TRBJ2-7; 7 bases fit TRBD1. From germline, CDR1 is DFQATT and CDR2 SNEGSKA (reference sequence). This CDR3 spans 16 amino acids. The ends lost 1 base at V and 0 bases at J; junction bases unmatched: 9. The CDR3 nucleotides are TGCAGTGCTAGAGGGCCGGGACAGTCCATCTCCTACGAGCAGTACTTC. Encoded protein: CSARGPGQSISYEQYF.

Only a few counts were recorded for this clonotype. The rearrangement uses TRBV12-3 or TRBV12-4 and TRBJ2-3; TRBD2 matches 8 bases. V dropped 4 bases and J dropped 10; count of bases not matched to a gene: 7. CDR3 length: 13 amino acids. The CDR3 DNA reads TGTGCCAGCAGTTCCTCGGGGGGGGGGTCGCAGTATTTT. Residues: CASSSSGGGSQYF.

The sample holds a few counts of this clonotype. The chain links TRBV7-9 to TRBJ2-1; tentative D call: TRBD2 (6 bases). Trimming removed 5 bases from V and 7 bases from J, with 15 bases in between. Germline V gene lookup returns CDR1 SEHNR and CDR2 FQNEAQ (reference sequence). The CDR3 runs to 14 residues. This CDR3 is CASSGPPAGNEQFF. CDR3 DNA: TGTGCCAGCAGCGGCCCGCCCGCGGGGAATGAGCAGTTCTTC.

In this sample, this clonotype turned up many times. The chain has TRBV5-1 and TRBJ2-7, with D uncertain. The germline V gene encodes CDR1 SGHRS and CDR2 YFSETQ. Trimming took 2 bases from V and 2 from J, leaving 8 bases between them. This CDR3 has 13 residues. In DNA form, the CDR3 reads TGCGCCAGCAGCTTCGGGCCCCCCTACGAGCAGTACTTC. Its protein product is CASSFGPPYEQYF.

Many counts were recorded for this clonotype. The chain is built from TRBV4-1 and TRBJ1-2; D perhaps matches TRBD1 (5 bases). Germline V gives CDR1 MGHRA, CDR2 YSYEKL. This CDR3 comprises 12 residues. Trimming stripped 8 bases from V and 6 bases from J, with 13 bases between. The CDR3 nucleotides are TGCGCCAGCGGGACTCGGCGCCATGGCTACACCTTC. This encodes CASGTRRHGYTF.

This clonotype was detected many times. The chain joins TRBV10-3 to TRBJ2-5, with 8 bases identical to TRBD1. The CDR3 consists of 13 residues. Germline CDR1 and CDR2: ENHRY and SYGVKD. With 11 bases clipped from V and 4 bases from J, the junction kept 9 bases outside the gene matches. This chain's CDR3 is CASMTGEAETQYF. Written as DNA, the CDR3 is TGTGCCTCGATGACAGGGGAGGCAGAGACCCAGTACTTC.

This clonotype was picked up many times. The chain carries TRBV6-1 and TRBJ2-3; D might be TRBD2 (7 bases). Trimming removed 5 bases at V and 6 bases at J, with 15 bases between. There are 14 residues in the CDR3. Germline V gene data show CDR1 as MNHNS and CDR2 as SASEGT. The CDR3 nucleotides read TGTGCCAGCAGTCCTCGGGGGGCAAGGGATACGCAGTATTTT. Amino acid sequence: CASSPRGARDTQYF.

The chain links TRBV15 to TRBJ2-5; the match to TRBD2 covers 13 bases. The CDR3 is made up of 17 amino acids. V trimming: 5 bases; J trimming: 5 bases; junction bases outside the gene matches: 11. The V gene's germline CDR1 is LNHNV and CDR2 YYDKDF (reference sequence). Here the CDR3 reads CATSGGTSGVSSETQYF. The CDR3 DNA follows: TGTGCCACCAGCGGAGGGACTAGCGGGGTCTCGTCCGAGACCCAGTACTTC.

This clonotype was seen only a few times. In DNA, the CDR3 is TGTGCCAGCAGGGCCGGGACAGGTACCTACGAGCAGTACTTC. As protein: CASRAGTGTYEQYF. The rearrangement uses TRBV7-9 and TRBJ2-7; 8 bases fit TRBD1. The trim removed 6 bases at V and 2 bases at J, leaving 6 bases unmatched. This CDR3 is built from 14 residues. Germline lookup yields CDR1 SEHNR and CDR2 FQNEAQ (reference sequence).

This clonotype has only a few counts. The chain joins TRBV9 to TRBJ2-5, with D perhaps matching TRBD2 (6 bases). V was clipped by 0 bases and J by 4 bases, with 16 bases between them. CDR1 SGDLS and CDR2 YYNGEE come from the germline V gene. This CDR3 comprises 16 residues. The DNA of the CDR3 is TGTGCCAGCAGCGTAGGTTTTGAGGGAGGAGGAGAGACCCAGTACTTC. Protein product: CASSVGFEGGGETQYF.

There are a few counts of this clonotype. This chain joins TRBV7-9 and TRBJ1-1; tentatively, D is TRBD1 (6 bases). Deletions cut 4 bases from V and 5 bases from J, with 20 bases between. The CDR3 contains 16 residues. From germline, CDR1 is SEHNR and CDR2 FQNEAQ (reference sequence). The CDR3 DNA is TGTGCCAGCAGCTCCTCCGGGGTCGGGGGGCGAACTGAAGCTTTCTTT. Protein product: CASSSSGVGGRTEAFF.